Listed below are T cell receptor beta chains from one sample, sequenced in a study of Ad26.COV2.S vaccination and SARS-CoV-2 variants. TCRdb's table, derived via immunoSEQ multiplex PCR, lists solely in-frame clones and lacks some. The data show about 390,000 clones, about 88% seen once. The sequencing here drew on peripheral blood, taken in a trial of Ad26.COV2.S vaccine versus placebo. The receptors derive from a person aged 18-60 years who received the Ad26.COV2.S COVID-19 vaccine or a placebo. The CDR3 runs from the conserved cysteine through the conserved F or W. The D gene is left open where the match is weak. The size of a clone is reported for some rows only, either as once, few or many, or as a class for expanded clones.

CASSLEVGFQETQYF,TGTGCCAGCAGCTTAGAGGTGGGATTTCAAGAGACCCAGTACTTC,NA,TRBJ2-5,TRBV7-8,NA
CASSSVSEGYGYTF,TGTGCCAGCAGCTCCGTATCGGAGGGGTACGGCTACACCTTC,NA,TRBJ1-2,TRBV11-2,once
CASSPGTAAENTEAFF,TGTGCCAGCAGCCCGGGGACAGCAGCAGAGAACACTGAAGCTTTCTTT,TRBD1,TRBJ1-1,TRBV5-4,NA
CASSYSAKGGYGYTF,TGTGCCAGCAGTTACTCGGCGAAAGGAGGGTATGGCTACACCTTC,NA,TRBJ1-2,TRBV6-2/TRBV6-3,NA
CASSGRGGAGNSPLHF,TGTGCCAGCAGTGGACGGGGGGGCGCGGGAAATTCACCCCTCCACTTT,NA,TRBJ1-6,TRBV2,NA
CASSIEIGISNQPQHF,TGTGCCAGTAGTATAGAGATCGGGATAAGCAATCAGCCCCAGCATTTT,NA,TRBJ1-5,TRBV19,NA
CASISWTGKNTEAFF,TGCGCCAGCATATCCTGGACAGGGAAGAACACTGAAGCTTTCTTT,TRBD1,TRBJ1-1,TRBV4-1,few
CATSDPGTGGNEQFF,TGTGCCACCAGTGACCCCGGGACAGGGGGGAATGAGCAGTTCTTC,TRBD1,TRBJ2-1,TRBV24-1,once
CASSWDDGGAFF,TGTGCCAGCAGTTGGGACGACGGGGGAGCTTTCTTT,NA,TRBJ1-1,TRBV12-3/TRBV12-4,NA
CSASDSGTLRLPETQYF,TGCAGTGCTAGTGATAGCGGGACCCTCCGGCTTCCTGAGACCCAGTACTTC,TRBD2,TRBJ2-5,TRBV20-1,NA
CASSLGEIAGVEQFF,TGTGCCAGCAGCTTAGGAGAGATAGCGGGGGTTGAGCAGTTCTTC,TRBD2,TRBJ2-1,TRBV7-6,NA
CASSMYNEQFF,TGTGCCAGTAGTATGTACAATGAGCAGTTCTTC,NA,TRBJ2-1,TRBV19,once
CASRTGVGSPLHF,TGCGCCAGCAGGACAGGGGTTGGATCACCCCTCCACTTT,TRBD1,TRBJ1-6,TRBV4-1,NA
CASSQRSSYNEQFF,TGTGCCAGCAGCCAACGCAGCTCCTACAATGAGCAGTTCTTC,NA,TRBJ2-1,TRBV5-6,NA
CASSHPGQAYEQYF,TGCGCCAGCAGCCACCCGGGACAAGCCTACGAGCAGTACTTC,NA,TRBJ2-7,TRBV4-1,NA
CASSWTGTGGTPLHF,TGTGCCAGCAGTTGGACCGGGACAGGGGGCACACCCCTCCACTTT,TRBD1,TRBJ1-6,TRBV6-2/TRBV6-3,NA
CASSLWMVGLDTQYF,TGTGCCAGCAGCTTGTGGATGGTGGGGTTAGATACGCAGTATTTT,NA,TRBJ2-3,TRBV5-8,NA
CSASRGVNQPQHF,TGCAGTGCTAGTAGAGGGGTCAATCAGCCCCAGCATTTT,NA,TRBJ1-5,TRBV20-1,NA
CASNDPGSTEAFF,TGCGCCAGCAACGATCCAGGGTCTACTGAAGCTTTCTTT,NA,TRBJ1-1,TRBV5-1,NA
CASSALNRDGYTF,TGTGCCAGCAGCGCCTTAAACAGGGACGGCTACACCTTC,NA,TRBJ1-2,TRBV9,NA
CASSHTTGNKIYEQYF,TGCGCCAGCAGCCACACGACAGGGAATAAAATATACGAGCAGTACTTC,TRBD1,TRBJ2-7,TRBV5-1,NA
CASSPGGADTQYF,TGTGCCAGCAGCCCCGGGGGGGCAGATACGCAGTATTTT,TRBD2,TRBJ2-3,TRBV6-2/TRBV6-3,NA
CASSYYIQTYEQYF,TGTGCCAGCAGTTACTACATACAGACCTACGAGCAGTACTTC,NA,TRBJ2-7,TRBV6-2/TRBV6-3,many
CASSFSYEQYF,TGTGCCAGCAGTTTCTCCTACGAGCAGTACTTC,NA,TRBJ2-7,TRBV12-3/TRBV12-4,NA
CASSSDFSRLANTEAFF,TGTGCCAGCAGTTCCGACTTTTCCCGGTTAGCGAACACTGAAGCTTTCTTT,NA,TRBJ1-1,TRBV6-2/TRBV6-3,once
CASSIGDRINQPQHF,TGTGCCAGTAGTATAGGGGACAGAATCAATCAGCCCCAGCATTTT,TRBD1,TRBJ1-5,TRBV19,NA
CASRGDRGNTEAFF,TGTGCCAGCAGGGGGGACAGGGGAAACACTGAAGCTTTCTTT,TRBD1,TRBJ1-1,TRBV7-9,NA
CASSDSRGYEQYF,TGTGCCAGCAGTGACTCGAGGGGCTACGAGCAGTACTTC,NA,TRBJ2-7,TRBV6-2/TRBV6-3,NA
CASSAGTSWGEQFF,TGCGCCAGCAGCGCCGGGACTAGTTGGGGCGAGCAGTTCTTC,TRBD2,TRBJ2-1,TRBV5-1,NA
CASSSEGSYEQYF,TGTGCCAGCAGTTCTGAGGGTTCCTACGAGCAGTACTTC,NA,TRBJ2-7,TRBV6-5,NA
CASGGSLDTEAFF,TGCGCCAGCGGCGGCAGTCTTGACACTGAAGCTTTCTTT,NA,TRBJ1-1,TRBV10-1,NA
CASTIRGGGGELFF,TGCGCCAGCACTATAAGGGGGGGTGGCGGGGAGCTGTTTTTT,NA,TRBJ2-2,TRBV10-2,NA
CASSPSQTGTGAVDTQYF,TGCGCCAGCAGCCCTAGTCAAACCGGGACAGGGGCCGTAGATACGCAGTATTTT,TRBD1,TRBJ2-3,TRBV4-1,NA
CASSFLLHKQGRTEAFF,TGTGCCAGCAGCTTTTTACTGCACAAACAGGGGAGGACTGAAGCTTTCTTT,TRBD1,TRBJ1-1,TRBV5-6,NA
CASSLAAEQETQYF,TGTGCCAGCAGCTTAGCGGCCGAGCAAGAGACCCAGTACTTC,NA,TRBJ2-5,TRBV7-2,once
CASSSTGPETQYF,TGTGCCAGCAGTTCCACAGGGCCCGAGACCCAGTACTTC,NA,TRBJ2-5,TRBV6-5,NA
CATRAISRSGNTIYF,TGTGCCACGCGTGCGATATCCCGATCTGGAAACACCATATATTTT,NA,TRBJ1-3,TRBV19,NA
CASSFPGTGAVGETQYF,TGTGCCAGCAGCTTCCCCGGGACAGGGGCGGTGGGGGAGACCCAGTACTTC,TRBD1,TRBJ2-5,TRBV5-6,NA
CASSPSGAGYEQYF,TGCGCCAGCAGCCCATCCGGGGCGGGCTACGAGCAGTACTTC,NA,TRBJ2-7,TRBV4-1,NA
CAISAMGGTGASNSPLHF,TGTGCCATCAGTGCAATGGGGGGCACAGGGGCCTCGAATTCACCCCTCCACTTT,TRBD1,TRBJ1-6,TRBV10-3,NA
CASSQAGGQGRNEQFF,TGTGCCAGCAGCCAAGCCGGGGGACAGGGCCGCAATGAGCAGTTCTTC,TRBD1,TRBJ2-1,TRBV3-1/TRBV3-2,many
CASSYGTVNEKLFF,TGTGCCAGCAGTTACGGGACGGTTAATGAAAAACTGTTTTTT,NA,TRBJ1-4,TRBV2,NA
CSVLGPVAVNYGYTF,TGCAGCGTTCTGGGGCCGGTTGCAGTTAACTATGGCTACACCTTC,NA,TRBJ1-2,TRBV29-1,NA
CAWSVTGGYTF,TGTGCCTGGAGTGTTACGGGTGGCTACACCTTC,NA,TRBJ1-2,TRBV30,NA